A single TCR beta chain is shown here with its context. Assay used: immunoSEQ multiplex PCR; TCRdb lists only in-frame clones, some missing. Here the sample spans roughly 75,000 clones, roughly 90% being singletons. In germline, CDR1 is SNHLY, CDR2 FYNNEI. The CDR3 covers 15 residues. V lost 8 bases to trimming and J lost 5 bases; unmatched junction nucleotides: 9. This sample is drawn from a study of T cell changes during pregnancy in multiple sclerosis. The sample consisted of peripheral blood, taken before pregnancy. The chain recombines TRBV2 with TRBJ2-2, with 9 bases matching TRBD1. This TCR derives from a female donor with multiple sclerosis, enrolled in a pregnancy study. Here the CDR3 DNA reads TGTGCCAGCTCTGAGGAGACAGGGGGTACCGGGGAGCTGTTTTTT. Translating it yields CASSEETGGTGELFF.